Reported below is one T cell receptor (beta chain). Its antigen is not known. This entry is derived from a study of cytomegalovirus exposure and HLA in healthy donors. Trimming cost V 6 bases and J 5 bases, with 8 bases left between them. This CDR3 has 11 amino acids. Germline loops: CDR1 SEHNR, CDR2 FQNEAQ (reference sequence). Overall study results and limits: Most TCRs appeared rarely, but some public TCRs recurred in many donors. Certain indistinguishable V segments, among them TRBV6-2 and TRBV6-3, were excluded. As a later analysis showed, a missense DCLRE1C variant was linked to trimming of TCR beta V- and J-genes.

PCR employed 60 Vbeta and 13 Jbeta primers. Method: immunoSEQ multiplex PCR; TCRdb's copy keeps in-frame clones and lacks some. This sample contains about 140,000 clones. Sequenced material: PBMCs. The TCR was taken from a woman aged 18 to 35 in good health and CMV-seronegative. V is TRBV7-9 and J is TRBJ2-7, with unresolved D. CDR3 in amino acids: CASRSRDEQYF. CDR3 sequence (DNA): TGTGCCAGCAGGTCCCGGGACGAGCAGTACTTC.